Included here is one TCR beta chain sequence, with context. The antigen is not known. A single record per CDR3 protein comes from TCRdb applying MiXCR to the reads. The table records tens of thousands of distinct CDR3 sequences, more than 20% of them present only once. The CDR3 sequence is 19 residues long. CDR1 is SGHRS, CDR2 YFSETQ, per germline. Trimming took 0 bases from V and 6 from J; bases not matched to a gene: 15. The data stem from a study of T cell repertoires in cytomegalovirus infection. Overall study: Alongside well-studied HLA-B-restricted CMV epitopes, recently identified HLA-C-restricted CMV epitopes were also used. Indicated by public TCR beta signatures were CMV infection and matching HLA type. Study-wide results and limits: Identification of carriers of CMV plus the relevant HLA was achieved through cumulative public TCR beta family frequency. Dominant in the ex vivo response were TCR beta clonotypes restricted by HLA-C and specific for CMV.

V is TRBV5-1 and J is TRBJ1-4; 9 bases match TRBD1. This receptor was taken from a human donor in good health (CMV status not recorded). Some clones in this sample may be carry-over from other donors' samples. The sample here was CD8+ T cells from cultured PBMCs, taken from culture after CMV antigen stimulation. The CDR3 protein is CASSLGGTTGQGWDEKLFF. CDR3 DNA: TGCGCCAGCAGCTTGGGAGGAACCACCGGACAGGGGTGGGATGAAAAACTGTTTTTT.